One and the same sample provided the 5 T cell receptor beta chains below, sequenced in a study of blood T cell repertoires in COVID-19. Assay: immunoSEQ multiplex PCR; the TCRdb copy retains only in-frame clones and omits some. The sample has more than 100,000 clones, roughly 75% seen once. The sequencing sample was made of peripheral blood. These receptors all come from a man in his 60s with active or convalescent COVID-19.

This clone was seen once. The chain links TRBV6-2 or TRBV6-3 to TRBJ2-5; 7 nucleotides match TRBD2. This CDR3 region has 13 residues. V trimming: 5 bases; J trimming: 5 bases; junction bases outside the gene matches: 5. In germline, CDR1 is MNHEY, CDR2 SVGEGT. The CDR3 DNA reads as TGTGCCAGCAGTGGGACTATACACGAGACCCAGTACTTC. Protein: CASSGTIHETQYF.

CDR3 coding DNA: TGTGCCAGCAGCCCACAGCGGGAAAGCTCCTACAATGAGCAGTTCTTC. This translates into CASSPQRESSYNEQFF. The V gene is TRBV7-3, the J gene TRBJ2-1, with TRBD2 identical over 7 bases. This CDR3 has 16 residues. J lost 0 bases, V lost 5 bases, and 7 bases had no gene match. CDR1 is SGHTA, CDR2 FQGTGA, per germline.

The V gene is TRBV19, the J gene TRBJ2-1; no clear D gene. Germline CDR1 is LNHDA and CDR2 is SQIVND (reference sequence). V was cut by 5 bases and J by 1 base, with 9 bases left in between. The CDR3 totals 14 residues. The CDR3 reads CASSAGYSYNEQFF. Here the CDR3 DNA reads TGTGCCAGTAGTGCCGGGTATTCCTACAATGAGCAGTTCTTC.

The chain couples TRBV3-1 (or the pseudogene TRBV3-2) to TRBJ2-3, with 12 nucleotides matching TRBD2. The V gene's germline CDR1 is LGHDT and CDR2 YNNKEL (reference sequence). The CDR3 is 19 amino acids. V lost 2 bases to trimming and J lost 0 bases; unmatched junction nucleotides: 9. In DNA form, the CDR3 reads TGTGCCAGCAGCCAAAACGGACTAGCGGGACCCCTTAGCACAGATACGCAGTATTTT. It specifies CASSQNGLAGPLSTDTQYF.

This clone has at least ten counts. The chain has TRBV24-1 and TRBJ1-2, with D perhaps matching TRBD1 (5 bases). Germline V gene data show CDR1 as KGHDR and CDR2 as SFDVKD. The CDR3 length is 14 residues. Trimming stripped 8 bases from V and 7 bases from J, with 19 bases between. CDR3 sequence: CATIRQSTTIGYTF. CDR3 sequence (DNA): TGTGCCACCATTAGACAGTCCACCACTATTGGCTACACCTTC.